The present T cell receptor (beta chain) was sequenced within a study of shared clonotypes between healthy human individuals. The wider study: The cohort comprised a couple of women and a few men. Their ages spanned 18 to 49 years. Study-level findings and limits: Between a handful of donors, naive CD4 clonotypes were shared at a level of around 5.1%. Generation probabilities were higher for clonotypes shared across all four sorted-subset donors than for unshared ones.

Here immunoSEQ multiplex PCR was the method, and the copy in TCRdb shows in-frame clones only, minus some. The data contain 550,000 to 850,000 clones, approximately 72% of them seen just once; the ten biggest clones take up over 1.5%. The germline CDR1 and CDR2 sequences are MDHEN and SYDVKM. This CDR3 has 12 residues. V lost 6 bases and J lost 0, with 4 bases in between. Regarding this clone: Its antigen is unknown. The identical CDR3 is also encoded by other nucleotide sequences in the sample.

The sequenced sample was memory CD4+ T cells sorted from blood. The subset: CD45RA-negative fraction. This TCR came from a young woman in good health. The gene calls are TRBV28 and TRBJ2-3; D uncertain. The CDR3 here is CASSGSTDTQYF. The CDR3 nucleotides are TGTGCCAGCAGCGGGAGCACAGATACGCAGTATTTT.